The entry below gives a single T cell receptor (beta chain) sequence along with its context. Generated by immunoSEQ multiplex PCR, the TCRdb table keeps only in-frame clones and is missing some. Of tens of thousands of clones listed, roughly 94% are singletons. Germline CDR1 SGHKS, CDR2 YYEKEE (reference sequence). The CDR3 has 15 amino acids. Unmatched junction bases numbered 12, after V lost 6 bases and J lost 3 bases. The entry originates in a study of T cell changes during pregnancy in multiple sclerosis. This TCR derives from a female donor with multiple sclerosis, enrolled in a pregnancy study. This rearrangement joins TRBV5-5 to TRBJ2-7; 7 bases match TRBD1. The sample consisted of peripheral blood, taken before pregnancy. This chain's CDR3 is CASMQAGTELYEQYF. The CDR3 bases are TGTGCCAGCATGCAAGCCGGGACAGAGCTCTACGAGCAGTACTTC.